A selection of T cell receptor beta chains follows, all from one sample in a study of T-cell reconstitution after alpha-beta-depleted transplantation in children. TCRdb ran MiXCR on the PCR reads and lists one entry per CDR3 protein. The sample has 450,000 to 550,000 distinct CDR3 sequences, over 10% seen once. The sequenced sample was PBMCs, mostly from graft donor cells, obtained 180 days after TCRalphabeta/CD19-depleted stem cell transplant. The source of these receptors is a female patient aged 2 to 10 who had a stem cell transplant for aplastic anemia, so the T cells may come from the graft donor. Each CDR3 is given with its conserved first and last residue. Each record gives: CDR3 protein, CDR3 DNA, J gene, clone size, V gene, D gene. A D gene is named only where the DNA matches it firmly. Clone size is not always given. Where it is, it says once, few, many or a class for expanded clones.

CASSCRTSGRGTGELFF TGTGCCAGCAGCTGCCGGACTAGCGGGAGAGGGACCGGGGAGCTGTTTTTT TRBJ2-2 few TRBV7-2 TRBD2
CASSYSLGNTEAFF TGTGCCAGCAGTTACTCCCTGGGGAACACTGAAGCTTTCTTT TRBJ1-1 few TRBV6-5 -
CASKGQGAFSYNEQFF TGTGCCAGCAAGGGTCAGGGTGCCTTCTCCTACAATGAGCAGTTCTTC TRBJ2-1 - TRBV12-3/TRBV12-4 -
CASSQDLTKKLFF TGTGCCAGCAGCCAAGATTTAACCAAAAAACTGTTTTTT TRBJ1-4 - TRBV3-1 -
CASSLRLAGVDNEQFF TGTGCCAGCAGCCTCCGACTAGCGGGAGTAGACAATGAGCAGTTCTTC TRBJ2-1 - TRBV11-2 TRBD2
CASHSSRGIGNQPQHF TGTGCCAGCCACTCTTCGCGGGGGATCGGCAATCAGCCCCAGCATTTT TRBJ1-5 few TRBV12-3/TRBV12-4 -
CASSFYRDNSPLHF TGTGCCAGCAGCTTTTACAGAGATAATTCACCCCTCCACTTT TRBJ1-6 - TRBV7-8 -
CATSRKKAGAYEQYF TGTGCCACCAGCAGAAAAAAAGCAGGGGCCTACGAGCAGTACTTC TRBJ2-7 few TRBV15 -
CASSAGTSPSYEQYF TGTGCCAGCAGCGCCGGGACCTCACCCTCCTACGAGCAGTACTTC TRBJ2-7 few TRBV7-9 -
CASSFPDPFHNEQFF TGTGCCAGCAGTTTTCCAGACCCCTTCCACAATGAGCAGTTCTTC TRBJ2-1 few TRBV12-3/TRBV12-4 -
CASTPQSAYGYTF TGTGCCAGCACCCCCCAGTCCGCGTATGGCTACACCTTC TRBJ1-2 few TRBV12-3/TRBV12-4 -
CASSVLQGDYGYTF TGTGCCAGCAGCGTCCTACAGGGAGACTATGGCTACACCTTC TRBJ1-2 once TRBV7-2 -
CASSSSMERPSYEQYF TGTGCCAGCAGTTCCTCGATGGAGCGACCCTCCTACGAGCAGTACTTC TRBJ2-7 - TRBV12-3/TRBV12-4 -
CASSFELAGQETQYF TGTGCCAGCAGTTTCGAACTAGCGGGGCAAGAGACCCAGTACTTC TRBJ2-5 many TRBV28 TRBD2
CASSPDRRETSTDTQYF TGTGCCAGCAGCCCGGACAGGAGGGAGACTAGCACAGATACGCAGTATTTT TRBJ2-3 - TRBV28 -
CSASRGRETQYF TGCAGTGCTAGCAGGGGACGGGAGACCCAGTACTTC TRBJ2-5 many TRBV20-1 -
CASSYAGEGRETQYF TGTGCCAGCAGTTACGCGGGAGAGGGAAGGGAGACCCAGTACTTC TRBJ2-5 few TRBV6-5 TRBD2
CANSYRSGVYNEQFF TGTGCCAACAGTTATCGCTCAGGTGTTTACAATGAGCAGTTCTTC TRBJ2-1 - TRBV28 -
CASSEGNYEQYF TGTGCCAGCAGTGAGGGGAACTACGAGCAGTACTTC TRBJ2-7 few TRBV28 -
CASSYPGLAGGLMHYNEQFF TGTGCCAGCAGTTACCCCGGACTAGCGGGAGGCCTTATGCACTACAATGAGCAGTTCTTC TRBJ2-1 - TRBV6-2/TRBV6-3 TRBD2
CASSFLSSTGSYNEQFF TGTGCCAGCAGTTTCCTCAGCTCCACCGGGAGCTACAATGAGCAGTTCTTC TRBJ2-1 few TRBV12-3/TRBV12-4 -
CASSSLGGRYGTGGPIDNEQFF TGTGCCAGCAGTTCATTGGGGGGCAGGTACGGGACCGGGGGACCAATAGACAATGAGCAGTTCTTC TRBJ2-1 - TRBV27 -
CASRSEAKETQYF TGTGCCAGCAGATCAGAAGCAAAAGAGACCCAGTACTTC TRBJ2-5 - TRBV27 -
CASTSLAENTGELFF TGTGCCTCCACATCACTAGCGGAAAACACCGGGGAGCTGTTTTTT TRBJ2-2 - TRBV27 TRBD2
CASSPLGAGGTKNIQYF TGTGCCAGCTCACCACTAGGCGCGGGAGGAACCAAAAACATTCAGTACTTC TRBJ2-4 - TRBV18 TRBD2
CATSRDLGSDTQYF TGTGCCACCAGCAGAGACCTCGGGTCAGATACGCAGTATTTT TRBJ2-3 - TRBV15 -
CASSLAYGRGQETQYF TGCGCCAGCAGCTTGGCCTACGGGAGGGGGCAAGAGACCCAGTACTTC TRBJ2-5 - TRBV5-1 TRBD2
CASSELGLAVTDTQYF TGTGCCAGCAGTGAACTGGGACTAGCGGTAACAGATACGCAGTATTTT TRBJ2-3 - TRBV25-1 TRBD2
CATSAFGTDSYEQYF TGTGCCACCTCAGCATTCGGGACCGACTCCTACGAGCAGTACTTC TRBJ2-7 few TRBV7-8 -
CASSLNPSPDTQYF TGTGCCAGCAGCCTAAATCCTAGCCCAGATACGCAGTATTTT TRBJ2-3 few TRBV7-3 -
CSATPQTGTNTEAFF TGCAGTGCTACCCCACAGACAGGGACGAACACTGAAGCTTTCTTT TRBJ1-1 - TRBV20-1 TRBD1
CASSLFSPHNEQFF TGTGCCAGCAGTTTATTTTCCCCCCACAATGAGCAGTTCTTC TRBJ2-1 few TRBV12-3/TRBV12-4 -
CASSRPYGRNTEAFF TGTGCCAGCAGTCGACCTTACGGCAGGAACACTGAAGCTTTCTTT TRBJ1-1 - TRBV6-2/TRBV6-3 -
CASSPIDRVTYNEQFF TGTGCCAGCAGCCCCATTGACAGGGTGACCTACAATGAGCAGTTCTTC TRBJ2-1 - TRBV27 TRBD1
CASINHLSTGELFF TGTGCCAGCATCAACCACCTGAGCACCGGGGAGCTGTTTTTT TRBJ2-2 - TRBV2 -
CASSHGGDSSTDTQYF TGCGCCAGCAGTCACGGCGGGGACTCTAGCACAGATACGCAGTATTTT TRBJ2-3 once TRBV10-1 -
CASSLGYGSDTQYF TGTGCCAGCAGCCTCGGATATGGGTCAGATACGCAGTATTTT TRBJ2-3 - TRBV7-2 -
CASSVGQRGYEQYF TGTGCCAGCAGCGTAGGTCAGCGGGGCTACGAGCAGTACTTC TRBJ2-7 - TRBV9 TRBD2
CSARDSGDYNEQFF TGCAGTGCTAGGGATAGCGGGGACTACAATGAGCAGTTCTTC TRBJ2-1 few TRBV20-1 TRBD2
CAISEGPGTVGMNTEAFF TGTGCCATCAGTGAAGGGCCCGGGACAGTCGGAATGAACACTGAAGCTTTCTTT TRBJ1-1 - TRBV10-3 TRBD1
CASSYAGTANTEAFF TGTGCCAGCAGTTACGCCGGGACGGCGAACACTGAAGCTTTCTTT TRBJ1-1 - TRBV6-5 -
CASSPLGQGKHNEQFF TGTGCCAGCAGTCCCCTGGGACAGGGGAAACACAATGAGCAGTTCTTC TRBJ2-1 few TRBV28 TRBD1
CASSLAVGPSDPLLSDTQYF TGCGCCAGCAGCTTGGCCGTAGGGCCATCCGATCCGCTACTTTCCGATACGCAGTATTTT TRBJ2-3 once TRBV5-1 -
CSATGQGVGQFF TGCAGTGCCACGGGACAGGGCGTGGGGCAGTTCTTC TRBJ2-1 few TRBV20-1 TRBD1
CASSLPGLARTGEQYF TGTGCCAGCAGTTTGCCGGGACTAGCGAGGACCGGCGAGCAGTACTTC TRBJ2-7 - TRBV28 TRBD2
CSVQMDSSNQPQHF TGCAGCGTCCAGATGGACAGTAGCAATCAGCCCCAGCATTTT TRBJ1-5 few TRBV29-1 -
CSVAEFYSNQPQHF TGCAGCGTTGCTGAGTTTTATAGCAATCAGCCCCAGCATTTT TRBJ1-5 few TRBV29-1 -
CASSRGSGRGSYNEQFF TGCGCCAGCAGCCGCGGATCGGGCAGGGGCTCCTACAATGAGCAGTTCTTC TRBJ2-1 few TRBV5-1 -
CASSTDSRYSGNTIYF TGCGCCAGCAGCACCGACAGTCGCTACTCTGGAAACACCATATATTTT TRBJ1-3 few TRBV5-1 -
CSVGSGAKYGYTF TGCAGCGTTGGCTCGGGGGCGAAATATGGCTACACCTTC TRBJ1-2 - TRBV29-1 -